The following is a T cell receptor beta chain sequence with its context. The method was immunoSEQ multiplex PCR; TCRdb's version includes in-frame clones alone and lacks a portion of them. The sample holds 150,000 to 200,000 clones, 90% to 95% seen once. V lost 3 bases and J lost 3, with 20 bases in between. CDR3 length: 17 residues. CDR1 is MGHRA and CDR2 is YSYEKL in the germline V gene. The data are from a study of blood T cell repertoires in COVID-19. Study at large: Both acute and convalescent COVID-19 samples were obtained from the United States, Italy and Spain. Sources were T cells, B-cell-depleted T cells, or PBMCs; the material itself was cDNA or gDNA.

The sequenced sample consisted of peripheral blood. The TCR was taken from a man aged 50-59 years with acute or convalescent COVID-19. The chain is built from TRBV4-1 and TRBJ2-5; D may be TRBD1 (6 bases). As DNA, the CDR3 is TGCGCCAGCAGCCAGGGACAAGCGGACACGGTTAAAGAGACCCAGTACTTC. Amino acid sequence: CASSQGQADTVKETQYF.